The sequence of this TCR beta chain was determined in a study of cytotoxic CD8 clonotypes in ibrutinib-treated CLL. The method was immunoSEQ multiplex PCR; TCRdb's version includes in-frame clones alone and lacks a portion of them. The sample includes 200,000 to 250,000 clones, approximately 79% of them seen just once. CDR1 and CDR2 from the germline V gene are SEHNR and FQNEAQ (reference sequence). The CDR3 covers 15 residues. V was pared by 5 bases and J by 7 bases, with 20 bases between. With respect to this clone: No antigen is known for it.

Study-level points and caveats: Elevated clonality accompanied ibrutinib response, with a return toward baseline values at progression. Clonality at baseline surpassed age-matched healthy donors and tracked circulating CD8+ T-cell counts. The public clonotypes identified were infrequent and showed contraction or stability on treatment.

The sequenced sample was PBMCs, obtained after 12 months of ibrutinib treatment. This sequence originates from a human donor with chronic lymphocytic leukemia. The chain combines TRBV7-9 with TRBJ1-1; no clear D gene. Here the CDR3 DNA reads TGTGCCAGCAGCGGAGCTGGGAGAGCGTGGGGTGAAGCTTTCTTT. Translation: CASSGAGRAWGEAFF.